These 25 T cell receptor beta chains were all obtained from the same sample, sequenced in a study of blood T cell repertoires in COVID-19. Some clones are missing from TCRdb's copy, which holds only in-frame ones; the method was immunoSEQ multiplex PCR. The table lists more than 300,000 clones, roughly 90% of them singletons. Sequencing input: PBMCs or T cells enriched from blood (not recorded which). Every receptor here comes from a woman in her thirties or forties who had been exposed to COVID-19.

The genes are TRBV11-3 and TRBJ2-1, with D hard to call. Looked up from germline, CDR1 is SGHNT and CDR2 is YENEEA. V dropped 1 base and J dropped 10 bases, with 8 bases sitting between them. The CDR3 runs 12 residues. The CDR3 region has the DNA TGTGCCAGCAGCTTAGTAAGGCGGGAGCAGTTCTTC. Protein sequence: CASSLVRREQFF. The whole variable domain, remainder taken from reference TRBV11-3 and TRBJ2-1, is EAGVVQSPRYKIIEKKQPVAFWCNPISGHNTLYWYLQNLGQGPELLIRYENEEAVDDSQLPKDRFSAERLKGVDSTLKIQPAELGDSAVYLCASSLVRREQFFGPGTRLTVL.

This clone was seen only a few times. The chain combines TRBV24-1 with TRBJ2-3; 7 bases are shared with TRBD1. There are 13 residues in the CDR3. Germline V gene sequence: CDR1 KGHDR, CDR2 SFDVKD. The trim removed 9 bases at V and 6 bases at J, leaving 8 bases unmatched. CDR3 loop: CATSRGPPDTQYF. In nucleotides, the CDR3 is TGTGCCACCTCTAGGGGGCCCCCCGATACGCAGTATTTT.

This clone was seen once. The CDR3 DNA reads as TGTGCCAGCAGTCGAGAGGGACAGGGCGGCGGCTACACCTTC. Its translation is CASSREGQGGGYTF. The chain employs TRBV3-1 (or the pseudogene TRBV3-2) and TRBJ1-2; 9 bases line up with TRBD1. Germline V gene data show CDR1 as LGHDT and CDR2 as YNNKEL (reference sequence). The CDR3 contains 14 residues. J was trimmed by 8 bases and V by 6 bases; bases with no gene match: 10.

This rearrangement joins TRBV3-1 (or the pseudogene TRBV3-2) to TRBJ1-2; 7 bases are shared with TRBD1. CDR3 length: 18 residues. V shed 0 bases and J 5 bases; nucleotides not matched to a gene: 15. Looked up from germline, CDR1 is LGHDT and CDR2 is YNNKEL (reference sequence). For the CDR3, the DNA is TGTGCCAGCAGCCAAGATAGAAATCGGGGAGGCAGGGGGTATGGCTACACCTTC. As protein: CASSQDRNRGGRGYGYTF.

This clone has a handful of counts. This chain connects TRBV6-4 to TRBJ1-1, with D possibly being TRBD1 (6 bases). In germline, CDR1 is MRHNA, CDR2 SNTAGT. V lost 7 bases to trimming and J lost 9 bases, with 12 bases between them. CDR3 length: 11 residues. In DNA form, the CDR3 reads TGTGCCAGCAAACAGGGTCGAAAAGCTTTCTTT. Its translation: CASKQGRKAFF.

The gene calls are TRBV6-5 and TRBJ1-2; 7 bases are shared with TRBD1. Germline CDR1 and CDR2: MNHEY and SVGAGI. V was clipped by 1 base and J by 6 bases; unmatched bases: 2. This CDR3 has 13 amino acids. CDR3 nucleotides: TGTGCCAGCAGTTACTTAGGGGGCAATGGCTACACCTTC. The encoded protein is CASSYLGGNGYTF.

The chain joins TRBV18 to TRBJ1-2, with 7 nucleotides matching TRBD1. Trimming took 3 bases from V and 8 from J; bases not matched to a gene: 12. Germline CDR1 and CDR2: KGHSH and LQKENI. This CDR3 has 15 amino acids. DNA for the CDR3: TGTGCCAGCTCACCCTTAGAGGGGGCAAGAGGGGGCTACACCTTC. Translating it yields CASSPLEGARGGYTF.

This sequence joins TRBV18 and TRBJ2-7; D is unclear. CDR3 size: 12 residues. Trimming pared 6 bases from V and 2 bases from J, leaving 8 bases between. Germline V gene data show CDR1 as KGHSH and CDR2 as LQKENI. The CDR3 region is CASSRPAYEQYF. CDR3 in DNA: TGTGCCAGCTCCCGTCCTGCCTACGAGCAGTACTTC. The full variable domain, rest sourced from reference TRBV18 and TRBJ2-7, is NAGVMQNPRHLVRRRGQEARLRCSPMKGHSHVYWYRQLPEEGLKFMVYLQKENIIDESGMPKERFSAEFPKEGPSILRIQQVVRGDSAAYFCASSRPAYEQYFGPGTRLTVT.

CDR3 DNA: TGTGCCACCAGCAGAGCCTCCCAGGCCACTGAAGCTTTCTTT. Translating it yields CATSRASQATEAFF. The chain couples TRBV15 to TRBJ1-1, with D uncertain. V lost 1 base and J 4 bases, leaving 10 bases between the germline ends. The CDR3 consists of 14 residues. Germline assignment: CDR1 LNHNV and CDR2 YYDKDF (reference sequence).

The chain carries TRBV12-1 and TRBJ2-5; TRBD2 reflects the table's D call only, with no check against the DNA. TRBV12-1 is marked as a pseudogene. The CDR3 length is 15 residues. Here the CDR3 reads CASILVRDFEETQYF. Written as DNA, the CDR3 is TGTGCCAGCATCCTCGTCCGGGACTTTGAGGAGACCCAGTACTTC.

V gene TRBV5-1 combines with J gene TRBJ1-2; D may be TRBD1 (5 bases). CDR3 length: 14 residues. Germline V gene lookup returns CDR1 SGHRS and CDR2 YFSETQ. The V gene lost 4 bases and the J gene lost 6 bases, with 16 bases spanning the gap. The chain's CDR3 is CASSGSRTGHGYTF. DNA of the CDR3: TGCGCCAGCAGCGGGTCGCGCACAGGTCATGGCTACACCTTC.

This clone appeared a single time. The V gene is TRBV27, the J gene TRBJ2-3; 9 bases agree with TRBD1. Germline values: CDR1 MNHEY, CDR2 SMNVEV (reference sequence). This CDR3 is 16 amino acids long. The J segment lost 4 bases and the V segment lost 5 bases, leaving 10 bases of the junction unmatched. The CDR3 protein is CASSTTGGGRPDTQYF. In nucleotides, the CDR3 is TGTGCCAGCAGTACGACAGGGGGAGGTCGTCCAGATACGCAGTATTTT.

This clone was counted between two and nine times. The V call is TRBV11-3, the J call TRBJ2-1, with unresolved D. V lost 0 bases, J lost 3 bases, and 9 bases lay in between. Germline-derived CDR1 and CDR2 are SGHNT and YENEEA. The CDR3 is 15 amino acids. CDR3: CASSLDPNDYNEQFF. DNA of the CDR3: TGTGCCAGCAGCTTAGATCCTAACGACTACAATGAGCAGTTCTTC.

The J gene is TRBJ1-1, the V gene TRBV11-1; D may be TRBD1 (5 bases). Germline-derived CDR1 and CDR2 are SGHAT and FQDESV (reference sequence). Trimming stripped 5 bases from V and 0 bases from J, with 13 bases between. The CDR3 runs to 15 residues. In DNA, the CDR3 is TGTGCCAGCAGCCTGCAGGGTAGGATGAACACTGAAGCTTTCTTT. It yields the protein CASSLQGRMNTEAFF.

The V gene is TRBV7-6, the J gene TRBJ2-1, with 10 bases fitting TRBD1. CDR1 and CDR2 (germline): SGHVS, FNYEAQ. V was clipped by 1 base and J by 9 bases; unmatched bases: 6. This CDR3 region has 15 residues. This CDR3 is CASSLDGTGVSEQFF. The CDR3 DNA follows: TGTGCCAGCAGCTTAGATGGGACAGGGGTGAGTGAGCAGTTCTTC. Together with reference TRBV7-6 and TRBJ2-1, the CDR3 gives the full variable domain: GAGVSQSPRYKVTKRGQDVALRCDPISGHVSLYWYRQALGQGPEFLTYFNYEAQQDKSGLPNDRFSAERPEGSISTLTIQRTEQRDSAMYRCASSLDGTGVSEQFFGPGTRLTVL.

The V gene is TRBV29-1, the J gene TRBJ1-1; D uncertain. The germline V gene encodes CDR1 SQVTM and CDR2 ANQGSEA. Deletions cut 4 bases from V and 8 bases from J, with 14 bases between. The CDR3 has 12 amino acids. Here the CDR3 reads CSVVESRREAFF. The CDR3, as DNA: TGCAGCGTTGTCGAGTCGCGGAGGGAAGCTTTCTTT.

The chain joins TRBV3-1 (or the pseudogene TRBV3-2) to TRBJ1-1; possible D gene TRBD1, 6 bases. From germline, CDR1 is LGHDT and CDR2 YNNKEL (reference sequence). This CDR3 region has 15 residues. Trimming removed 2 bases at V and 4 bases at J, with 14 bases between. CDR3 sequence: CASSQSGGWSTEAFF. CDR3 DNA sequence: TGTGCCAGCAGCCAATCTGGGGGCTGGAGCACTGAAGCTTTCTTT.

Turning to this clone: Different DNA sequences within this sample yield the same CDR3. This chain uses TRBV18 with TRBJ1-1; unclear D gene. Germline CDR1 and CDR2: KGHSH and LQKENI. The CDR3 sequence is 12 residues long. V was cut by 2 bases and J by 5 bases, with 6 bases left in between. The CDR3 protein is CASSPSRTEAFF. CDR3 DNA: TGTGCCAGCTCACCATCGAGAACTGAAGCTTTCTTT.

The chain uses TRBV3-1 (or the pseudogene TRBV3-2) and TRBJ2-1; D might be TRBD2 (6 bases). The V and J ends lost 4 bases and 10 bases respectively, with 20 bases between them. CDR1 is LGHDT and CDR2 is YNNKEL in the germline V gene (reference sequence). This CDR3 is built from 15 residues. The CDR3, as DNA: TGTGCCAGCAGCCCCGTTGGGGCGGGGCCTCGGGAGCAGTTCTTC. Translated: CASSPVGAGPREQFF.

The chain has TRBV5-8 and TRBJ1-6; 7 nucleotides match TRBD1. The CDR3 sequence is 16 residues long. Germline V gives CDR1 SGHTS, CDR2 YDEGEE. J gave up 4 bases and V 0 bases, and 4 bases lay outside the gene matches. The CDR3 nucleotides are TGTGCCAGCAGCTTGGGACAGGGCAGGTATAATTCACCCCTCCACTTT. Residues: CASSLGQGRYNSPLHF.

This clone was counted a single time. The genes are TRBV6-2 or TRBV6-3 and TRBJ1-5; D is perhaps TRBD1 (5 bases). In germline, CDR1 is MNHEY, CDR2 SVGEGT. Deletions cut 5 bases from V and 7 bases from J, with 15 bases between. The CDR3 sequence is 14 residues long. The CDR3 DNA reads as TGTGCCAGCAGTGATCTTCAGGGTGCCCAGCCCCAGCATTTT. This sequence encodes CASSDLQGAQPQHF.

This clone was seen a few times. The rearrangement joins TRBV7-2 to TRBJ2-6, with a weak D call TRBD2 (6 bases). Germline assignment: CDR1 SGHTA and CDR2 FQGNSA. This CDR3 has 15 residues. Between the trimmed V and J ends, which lost 5 bases and 1 base, there was a span of 9 bases. The CDR3: CASSETSSGANVLTF. The DNA for the CDR3 is TGTGCCAGCAGCGAGACTAGTTCTGGGGCCAACGTCCTGACTTTC.

V is TRBV5-5 and J is TRBJ2-2; 7 positions match TRBD2. CDR1 and CDR2 (germline): SGHKS, YYEKEE (reference sequence). This CDR3 spans 16 amino acids. V shed 2 bases and J 1 base; nucleotides not matched to a gene: 5. The CDR3 here is CASSLISGWNTGELFF. As DNA, the CDR3 is TGTGCCAGCAGCTTAATTAGCGGGTGGAACACCGGGGAGCTGTTTTTT.

This sequence joins TRBV5-6 and TRBJ1-4; D is unclear. Trimming took off 3 bases at V and 5 bases at J, with 8 bases between the two ends. CDR3 length: 13 residues. CDR1 and CDR2 (germline): SGHDT, YYEEEE. The CDR3 sequence: CASSSTANEKLFF. In DNA form, the CDR3 reads TGTGCCAGCAGCTCGACTGCCAATGAAAAACTGTTTTTT.

The rearrangement links TRBV6-1 to TRBJ1-1; D perhaps matches TRBD1 (6 bases). The V gene's germline CDR1 is MNHNS and CDR2 SASEGT. V lost 0 bases, J lost 2 bases, and 10 bases lay in between. The CDR3 spans 15 residues. CDR3 coding DNA: TGTGCCAGCAGTGAAGCGGGGGCAGTCAACACTGAAGCTTTCTTT. Translating it yields CASSEAGAVNTEAFF.